Presented here are 24 T cell receptor beta chains from one specimen sequenced in a study of CD8+ T cells in alopecia areata. RNA extraction and reverse transcription yielded cDNA as sequencing template. Libraries were prepared by immunoSEQ multiplex PCR; TCRdb keeps only in-frame clonotypes and omits some of them. The sample yields about 150,000 clones, nearly 55% seen once. Treatment noted: oral pan-JAK inhibitor, 5-10 mg twice daily. The input for sequencing was CD8+ T cells sorted from blood, taken at week 4, from a patient treated with tofacitinib. Every receptor here comes from a human donor with alopecia areata.

This chain links TRBV11-2 with TRBJ2-5, with 8 bases fitting TRBD1. With V trimmed by 1 base and J by 5 bases, 6 bases remained unmatched. Germline V gives CDR1 SGHAT, CDR2 FQNNGV. The CDR3 extends over 15 amino acids. As DNA, the CDR3 is TGTGCCAGCAGCTTAGTTCAGGGGGCAGTGGAGACCCAGTACTTC. Residues: CASSLVQGAVETQYF.

V usage is TRBV13 and J usage is TRBJ1-4; D unresolved. There are 18 residues in the CDR3. Trimming removed 5 bases at V and 3 bases at J, with 22 bases between. The V gene's germline CDR1 is PRHDT and CDR2 FYEKMQ (reference sequence). The CDR3 bases are TGTGCCAGCAGCCAGAGGAGACAAGGCCCTAAGGCTAATGAAAAACTGTTTTTT. Its translation: CASSQRRQGPKANEKLFF.

The rearrangement uses TRBV27 and TRBJ1-5; D call uncertain. There are 14 residues in the CDR3. Trimming removed 8 bases from V and 5 bases from J, with 16 bases in between. Germline V gene lookup returns CDR1 MNHEY and CDR2 SMNVEV (reference sequence). CDR3 protein: CASAVAAGYQPQHF. CDR3 coding DNA: TGTGCCAGCGCCGTGGCCGCGGGGTATCAGCCCCAGCATTTT.

This chain uses TRBV14 with TRBJ2-5; 12 bases line up with TRBD2. CDR1 SGHDN and CDR2 FVKESK come from the germline V gene. V shed 0 bases, J shed 5 bases, and the junction held 10 bases outside the gene matches. This CDR3 has 18 residues. The CDR3: CASSQDKTSGGQEETQYF. Written as DNA, the CDR3 is TGTGCCAGCAGCCAAGATAAGACTAGCGGGGGCCAGGAGGAGACCCAGTACTTC.

V usage is TRBV9 and J usage is TRBJ2-5, with 12 bases lining up with TRBD2. The CDR3 is 13 amino acids. Germline-derived CDR1 and CDR2 are SGDLS and YYNGEE. Trimming took 7 bases from V and 5 from J; bases not matched to a gene: 3. For the CDR3, the DNA is TGTGCCAGCGGACTAGCGGGGAGGGAGACCCAGTACTTC. Amino acid sequence: CASGLAGRETQYF. The full variable domain, its missing parts supplied by reference TRBV9 and TRBJ2-5, is DSGVTQTPKHLITATGQRVTLRCSPRSGDLSVYWYQQSLDQGLQFLIQYYNGEERAKGNILERFSAQQFPDLHSELNLSSLELGDSALYFCASGLAGRETQYFGPGTRLLVL.

This clone showed up just once. The rearrangement links TRBV27 to TRBJ1-2; a possible D gene is TRBD1 (5 bases). V was pared by 3 bases and J by 4 bases, with 12 bases between. The CDR3 is made up of 14 amino acids. Germline CDR1 is MNHEY and CDR2 is SMNVEV (reference sequence). For the CDR3, the DNA is TGTGCCAGCAGTTTGGTTGGGGGGGGCTATGGCTACACCTTC. Translated: CASSLVGGGYGYTF.

This clone is termed medium-sized (0.01 to 0.1%). The CDR3 loop is CASSRDRPYEQYF. For the CDR3, the DNA is TGCGCCAGCAGTCGGGACAGACCCTACGAGCAGTACTTC. The genes are TRBV23-1 and TRBJ2-7, with TRBD1 matching 7 bases. TRBV23-1 has ORF status, its function being uncertain. J lost 2 bases, V lost 4 bases, and 2 bases had no gene match. This CDR3 has 13 residues.

The V and J genes are TRBV13 and TRBJ2-1; 11 bases align to TRBD2. CDR1 PRHDT and CDR2 FYEKMQ come from the germline V gene (reference sequence). The V gene end was trimmed by 7 bases and the J gene end by 13 bases; junction bases not matched to a gene: 6. CDR3 length: 12 residues. In DNA form, the CDR3 reads TGTGCCAGCAACCCGACTAGCGGGGCCCAGTTCTTC. Translated, it gives CASNPTSGAQFF.

This chain uses TRBV7-9 with TRBJ2-7, with D maybe TRBD1 (5 bases). Trimming took off 3 bases at V and 2 bases at J, with 14 bases between the two ends. CDR1 is SEHNR and CDR2 is FQNEAQ in the germline V gene (reference sequence). CDR3 length: 15 residues. The CDR3 DNA sequence: TGTGCCAGCAGCTTGGGTCAGGGCGATACCTACGAGCAGTACTTC. Protein sequence: CASSLGQGDTYEQYF.

The CDR3 DNA follows: TGTGCCAGCAGTGAATTGTCTGACAGGACACACTACGAGCAGTACTTC. Amino acids: CASSELSDRTHYEQYF. V is TRBV25-1 and J is TRBJ2-7; D might be TRBD1 (6 bases). The germline CDR1 and CDR2 sequences are MGHDK and SYGVNS. This CDR3 is 16 amino acids long. V gave up 1 base and J gave up 3 bases, with 16 bases separating them.

J is TRBJ2-7 and V is TRBV5-1, with D perhaps TRBD2 (5 bases). Germline CDR1 is SGHRS and CDR2 is YFSETQ. The V end was cut by 2 bases, the J end by 2 bases, with 14 bases between. There are 15 residues in the CDR3. The CDR3 loop reads CASSFTKDGAYEQYF. CDR3 DNA: TGCGCCAGCAGCTTCACGAAGGACGGGGCCTACGAGCAGTACTTC.

By its share, this clone is medium-sized. The chain uses TRBV4-1 and TRBJ2-1, with a possible D match to TRBD2 (5 bases). This CDR3 spans 16 amino acids. Trimming took 0 bases from V and 0 from J, leaving 9 bases between them. Germline lookup yields CDR1 MGHRA and CDR2 YSYEKL. CDR3 nucleotide sequence: TGCGCCAGCAGCCAAGAGGACTGGACCTCCTACAATGAGCAGTTCTTC. This translates into CASSQEDWTSYNEQFF.

The chain carries TRBV13 and TRBJ1-6, with D hard to call. The V and J ends lost 6 bases and 8 bases respectively, with 8 bases between them. Per germline, CDR1 PRHDT and CDR2 FYEKMQ (reference sequence). The CDR3 is 12 residues long. The CDR3 region is CASRGLHSPLHF. The CDR3 DNA is TGTGCCAGCAGGGGCCTACATTCACCCCTCCACTTT.

This clone was seen more than once but under ten times. This sequence joins TRBV4-1 and TRBJ1-3; D call uncertain. The ends were cut back, 4 bases at V and 1 base at J, with 11 bases in the middle. Germline V lookup: CDR1 MGHRA, CDR2 YSYEKL. The CDR3 loop spans 15 amino acids. The CDR3 nucleotides are TGCGCCAGCAGCCCCATCGGGATTTCTGGAAACACCATATATTTT. Its protein is CASSPIGISGNTIYF.

The chain carries TRBV4-2 and TRBJ1-5, with D hard to call. The V end was cut by 4 bases, the J end by 6 bases, with 19 bases between. The CDR3 sequence is 16 residues long. Germline V gene sequence: CDR1 LGHNA, CDR2 YNFKEQ. The DNA of the CDR3 is TGTGCCAGCAGCCCTGGAAGACTGGAGGACGGTCAGCCCCAGCATTTT. Translation gives CASSPGRLEDGQPQHF.

This clone occurred a few times. CDR3 sequence: CASSSEDGYTF. In DNA, the CDR3 is TGTGCCAGCAGTTCGGAGGATGGCTACACCTTC. The chain joins TRBV6-6 to TRBJ1-2; D remains unclear. This CDR3 contains 11 residues. Trimming took 4 bases from V and 6 from J, leaving 6 bases between them. CDR1 and CDR2 (germline): MNHNY, SVGAGI (reference sequence).

The chain carries TRBV4-1 and TRBJ1-6; 9 bases match TRBD1. V dropped 3 bases and J dropped 10; count of bases not matched to a gene: 16. The CDR3 covers 18 residues. Germline CDR1 and CDR2: MGHRA and YSYEKL. CDR3 in DNA: TGCGCCAGCAGCCACCTCCTCGCCTCCGGGACAGGGAACTCACCCCTCCACTTT. Translating gives CASSHLLASGTGNSPLHF.

Only a few counts were recorded for this clone. V usage is TRBV27 and J usage is TRBJ2-1; D ambiguous. This CDR3 has 13 amino acids. Per the germline V gene, CDR1 is MNHEY and CDR2 is SMNVEV (reference sequence). Trimming left V 6 bases short and J 3 bases short, with 9 bases between. The CDR3 is CASSQTYYNEQFF. CDR3 bases: TGTGCCAGCAGCCAAACTTACTACAATGAGCAGTTCTTC.

This chain connects TRBV29-1 to TRBJ1-1, with D perhaps TRBD1 (6 bases). V lost 7 bases and J lost 4, with 16 bases in between. Germline values: CDR1 SQVTM, CDR2 ANQGSEA. The CDR3 length is 13 residues. CDR3 sequence (DNA): TGCAGCGCCGAAGGGGGAGAGGGCACTGAAGCTTTCTTT. It yields the protein CSAEGGEGTEAFF.

This clone was counted between two and nine times. The V and J genes are TRBV30 and TRBJ2-7; TRBD2 might be the D (5 bases). V lost 3 bases and J lost 3, with 9 bases in between. This CDR3 has 12 amino acids. Germline loops: CDR1 GTSNPN, CDR2 SVGIG (reference sequence). CDR3 nucleotide sequence: TGTGCCTGGAGGGGCGGGTACTACGAGCAGTACTTC. Its protein product is CAWRGGYYEQYF.

This chain links TRBV5-6 with TRBJ1-6; 7 bases agree with TRBD1. Looked up from germline, CDR1 is SGHDT and CDR2 is YYEEEE. The CDR3 runs to 14 residues. V lost 5 bases, J lost 6 bases, and 5 bases stayed unmatched. CDR3 sequence: CASRPTGTNSPLHF. CDR3 sequence (DNA): TGTGCCAGCAGACCGACAGGGACTAATTCACCCCTCCACTTT.

V usage is TRBV5-6 and J usage is TRBJ1-2; no clear D gene. In germline, CDR1 is SGHDT, CDR2 YYEEEE. The CDR3 has 14 amino acids. Trimming took 0 bases from V and 4 from J, leaving 10 bases between them. CDR3 region: CASSLELKTYGYTF. In DNA form, the CDR3 reads TGTGCCAGCAGCTTGGAACTTAAAACCTATGGCTACACCTTC.

This clone was detected once. The V call is TRBV18, the J call TRBJ2-5; D possibly uses TRBD1 or TRBD2 (5 bases each). With 6 bases removed from V and 0 bases from J, the gap between germline ends came to 17 bases. This CDR3 spans 16 amino acids. Per the germline V gene, CDR1 is KGHSH and CDR2 is LQKENI. This CDR3 is CASSRLRGAYQETQYF. The CDR3 DNA follows: TGTGCCAGCTCTCGACTAAGAGGGGCTTACCAAGAGACCCAGTACTTC.

The sample holds a few counts of this clone. This chain connects TRBV7-9 to TRBJ2-1; no clear D gene. CDR3 length equals 15 residues. Germline V gene lookup returns CDR1 SEHNR and CDR2 FQNEAQ (reference sequence). V was cut by 6 bases and J by 0 bases, with 12 bases left in between. The CDR3 here is CASSPPTSSYNEQFF. The CDR3 DNA is TGTGCCAGCAGTCCCCCCACGAGCTCCTACAATGAGCAGTTCTTC.